At least ten counts were recorded for the clone carrying this T cell receptor beta chain. As yet, its antigen is unknown. This record belongs to a study of blood T cells in healthy people across ages. Findings and limits, study-wide: As age increased, TCR beta diversity per million T cells fell in a roughly linear fashion.

A second PCR of 7 to 11 cycles used a sample-barcoded 5' primer and a J-beta primer mix. A template-switch adaptor containing 12 random nucleotides labeled each cDNA molecule. TCRdb re-analysed the 5' RACE reads in MiXCR, keeping a single row per CDR3 protein. This table has 850,000 to 1,100,000 distinct CDR3 sequences, more than 30% appearing once. The CDR3 runs to 13 residues. V was clipped by 7 bases and J by 6 bases; unmatched bases: 6. A minimum of 6 micrograms of total RNA was extracted per sample. This rearrangement joins TRBV12-3 or TRBV12-4 to TRBJ2-4; 7 positions agree with TRBD2. Sequenced sample: blood. This receptor was obtained from a man aged 18 to 35 in good health. The CDR3 nucleotides read TGTGCCAGCATCGGCGGGGGACGAAACATTCAGTACTTC. Translating gives CASIGGGRNIQYF.